This T cell receptor (beta chain) was sequenced for a study of beta chain features in type 1 diabetes. The study's findings and limits: Type 1 diabetes patients showed fewer insertions and more deletions at VDJ junctions.

Each of the sorted populations had a purity greater than 95%. This CDR3 contains 13 residues. Germline CDR1 and CDR2: SQVTM and ANQGSEA. After removal of 3 bases from V and 0 bases from J, the junction contained 1 base not matched to a gene. The entirety of the isolated RNA underwent reverse transcription, so expressed TCRB transcripts were sequenced. TCRdb's table, derived via immunoSEQ multiplex PCR, lists solely in-frame clones and lacks some. The top ten hold around 0.026% of the sample, which has roughly 240,000 clones, roughly 14% seen once. On this clone: Its specificity is not known.

The material sequenced was naive CD4+ T cells from blood. The TCR comes from a woman in her 40s in good health. The rearrangement uses TRBV29-1 and TRBJ1-1, with TRBD1 matching 7 bases. CDR3 sequence reads: CSVETGMNTEAFF. CDR3 coding DNA: TGCAGCGTTGAGACAGGGATGAACACTGAAGCTTTCTTT. Together with reference TRBV29-1 and TRBJ1-1, the CDR3 gives the full variable domain: SAVISQKPSRDICQRGTSLTIQCQVDSQVTMMFWYRQQPGQSLTLIATANQGSEATYESGFVIDKFPISRPNLTFSTLTVSNMSPEDSSIYLCSVETGMNTEAFFGQGTRLTVV.